A selection of T cell receptor beta chains follows, all from one sample in a study of regulatory T cells in long-lasting Graves disease. TCRdb re-analysed the multiplex PCR reads in MiXCR, keeping a single row per CDR3 protein. The table includes hundreds of thousands of distinct CDR3 sequences, 15% to 17% detected once. The input for sequencing was peripheral blood mononuclear cells (PBMCs), taken at new diagnosis, from a patient treated with antithyroid drugs. The receptor source for this set is a female donor with Graves disease. The conserved cysteine and the conserved F or W are not part of the CDR3 here. A D gene is named only where the DNA matches it firmly. Clone size is not always given. Where it is, it says once, few, many or a class for expanded clones.

CDR3 protein: ASRAIQNTEAF
D gene: -
J gene: TRBJ1-1
V gene: TRBV4-2
clone size: many

CDR3 protein: ASSPRQAEVGTEAF
D gene: -
J gene: TRBJ1-1
V gene: TRBV18
clone size: -

CDR3 protein: SAIMASGRPCNEQF
D gene: TRBD2
J gene: TRBJ2-1
V gene: TRBV20-1
clone size: -

CDR3 protein: ASRGDRGKVKPQH
D gene: TRBD1
J gene: TRBJ1-5
V gene: TRBV2
clone size: -

CDR3 protein: SAGTSGSGNEQF
D gene: TRBD2
J gene: TRBJ2-1
V gene: TRBV20-1
clone size: many

CDR3 protein: AWMGLVHEQY
D gene: TRBD2
J gene: TRBJ2-7
V gene: TRBV30
clone size: many

CDR3 protein: SARVWGKNEKLF
D gene: -
J gene: TRBJ1-4
V gene: TRBV20-1
clone size: many

CDR3 protein: ASSETLLAGAVKRRYNEQF
D gene: TRBD2
J gene: TRBJ2-1
V gene: TRBV6-2/TRBV6-3
clone size: many

CDR3 protein: ASGQSVGKLF
D gene: -
J gene: TRBJ1-4
V gene: TRBV30
clone size: many

CDR3 protein: ASSLGTGGVYNEQF
D gene: TRBD1
J gene: TRBJ2-1
V gene: TRBV5-1
clone size: -

CDR3 protein: ASSLMGGATNEKLF
D gene: -
J gene: TRBJ1-4
V gene: TRBV7-2
clone size: -

CDR3 protein: ASSIKVGSEAF
D gene: -
J gene: TRBJ1-1
V gene: TRBV19
clone size: few

CDR3 protein: ASSPITLNTEAF
D gene: -
J gene: TRBJ1-1
V gene: TRBV7-8
clone size: -

CDR3 protein: SASGTSEVTQY
D gene: TRBD2
J gene: TRBJ2-3
V gene: TRBV20-1
clone size: once

CDR3 protein: ASSQGGTAEVAQY
D gene: -
J gene: TRBJ2-3
V gene: TRBV11-1
clone size: many

CDR3 protein: ASSQESQRGGSYNEQF
D gene: TRBD2
J gene: TRBJ2-1
V gene: TRBV3-1
clone size: many

CDR3 protein: ASSLAGAGGDGYT
D gene: TRBD1
J gene: TRBJ1-2
V gene: TRBV7-8
clone size: once

CDR3 protein: SAGDGGQGPFVPQH
D gene: TRBD1
J gene: TRBJ1-5
V gene: TRBV20-1
clone size: -

CDR3 protein: ASSLDYRRTLETNTEAF
D gene: -
J gene: TRBJ1-1
V gene: TRBV11-1
clone size: few

CDR3 protein: ASSDLPGYEQF
D gene: -
J gene: TRBJ2-1
V gene: TRBV6-1
clone size: few

CDR3 protein: ASSFEMNSPLH
D gene: -
J gene: TRBJ1-6
V gene: TRBV7-2
clone size: many

CDR3 protein: SAPQTSGSMGDNEQF
D gene: TRBD2
J gene: TRBJ2-1
V gene: TRBV20-1
clone size: many

CDR3 protein: ASSLQGTRLGYT
D gene: TRBD1
J gene: TRBJ1-2
V gene: TRBV3-1
clone size: many

CDR3 protein: ASSYPPVRHEQY
D gene: -
J gene: TRBJ2-7
V gene: TRBV6-2/TRBV6-3
clone size: few

CDR3 protein: SAGQGNQPQH
D gene: TRBD1
J gene: TRBJ1-5
V gene: TRBV20-1
clone size: many

CDR3 protein: ASRDDRGNEKLF
D gene: TRBD1
J gene: TRBJ1-4
V gene: TRBV27
clone size: many

CDR3 protein: ASSLLAGPGELF
D gene: TRBD2
J gene: TRBJ2-2
V gene: TRBV7-2
clone size: -

CDR3 protein: ASSNRQGNYGYT
D gene: TRBD1
J gene: TRBJ1-2
V gene: TRBV6-1
clone size: many